This entry is about one TCR beta chain. Profiled with immunoSEQ multiplex PCR; TCRdb holds only in-frame clones, not every one. This table has a few hundred thousand clones, 89% appearing once. The data were obtained in a study of blood T cell repertoires in COVID-19. Germline V gene lookup returns CDR1 MGHDK and CDR2 SYGVNS. The CDR3 sequence is 13 residues long. After removal of 4 bases from V and 4 bases from J, the junction contained 3 bases not matched to a gene. Enrollees, about 18 to 89 years old, lived in 24 US areas. Donors of Cohort 3 who recovered were those that had two negative PCRs, clearance, or symptom resolution.

The chain carries TRBV25-1 and TRBJ1-2, with TRBD1 matching 7 bases. Material for sequencing was PBMCs or T cells enriched from blood (not recorded which). The TCR originated in a woman between 40 and 50 years old who had recovered from COVID-19. The CDR3 sequence is CASSADRVYGYTF. CDR3 coding DNA: TGTGCCAGCAGTGCCGACAGGGTCTATGGCTACACCTTC.